A selection of T cell receptor beta chains follows, all from one sample in a study of blood T cells in healthy people across ages. TCRdb passed the 5' RACE reads through MiXCR, listing each CDR3 protein once. The data show around 1,900,000 distinct CDR3 sequences, about two fifths seen once. What was sequenced was blood. These receptors originate from a human donor in good health. CDR3s include the opening cysteine and the closing phenylalanine or tryptophan. Fields, in order: J gene, V gene, D gene, clone size, CDR3 DNA, CDR3 protein. A D gene is named only where the DNA matches it firmly. For some rows the clone size is stated as once, few or many, or as a class when expanded; others skip it.

TRBJ1-2 TRBV5-6 NA NA TGTGCCAGCAGCTCGACCCCACGGACAGCGATGTACTACACCTTC CASSSTPRTAMYYTF
TRBJ1-2 TRBV12-3/TRBV12-4 TRBD1 NA TGTGCCAGCAGATGGGGACAGGGTGATGGCTACACCTTC CASRWGQGDGYTF
TRBJ1-5 TRBV6-1 NA few TGTGCCAGCAGTGAGGGGGTCTTTTCGAGCAATCAGCCCCAGCATTTT CASSEGVFSSNQPQHF
TRBJ2-3 TRBV13 TRBD2 NA TGTGCCAGCAGCTTAAAGAGACTAGCGGGGGGGCACACAGATACGCAGTATTTT CASSLKRLAGGHTDTQYF
TRBJ1-1 TRBV29-1 NA few TGCAGCGTTGAAGCCATTGGAGCTTTCTTT CSVEAIGAFF
TRBJ2-1 TRBV29-1 NA NA TGCAGCGTCGTGCCGGGCGGAAGCTCCTACAATGAGCAGTTCTTC CSVVPGGSSYNEQFF
TRBJ2-7 TRBV6-2/TRBV6-3 NA NA TGTGCCAGCCTGGGGAGATCCTACGAGCAGTACTTC CASLGRSYEQYF
TRBJ2-1 TRBV7-6 TRBD2 NA TGTGCCAGCAGCTTAATAGCGGGGGGGCCGCGGGAGCAGTTCTTC CASSLIAGGPREQFF
TRBJ2-1 TRBV12-5 NA NA TGTGCTAGTGGGCCTCGGACGGACCTGAATGAGCAGTTCTTC CASGPRTDLNEQFF
TRBJ1-2 TRBV5-1 NA NA TGCGCCAGCAGCTGGTCAGTCAGGGACCAAAACTATGGCTACACCTTC CASSWSVRDQNYGYTF
TRBJ1-2 TRBV7-2 NA few TGTGCCAGCAGCTCCTCTGTGAACTCTGGCTACACCTTC CASSSSVNSGYTF
TRBJ2-5 TRBV18 TRBD2 once TGTGCCAGCTCACCGAGGCCTAGCGGGGGGGAGACCCAGTACTTC CASSPRPSGGETQYF
TRBJ2-5 TRBV20-1 NA NA TGCAGTGCTAGAGATAGGGCTAGCGAGGAGACCCAGTACTTC CSARDRASEETQYF
TRBJ1-6 TRBV21-1 NA few TGTGCCAGCAGCAAAACAGGGGGTAATTCACCCCTCCACTTT CASSKTGGNSPLHF
TRBJ1-1 TRBV7-8 TRBD1 NA TGTACCAGCAGCTTAGAAAGGGGGCGGAAACCTGGGGCTTTCTTT CTSSLERGRKPGAFF
TRBJ1-3 TRBV28 NA NA TGTGCCAGCAGTTTATTCGGGGCGGATGGAAACACCATATATTTT CASSLFGADGNTIYF
TRBJ2-7 TRBV2 TRBD1 NA TGTGCCGGTTACAGGGGTCCCTACGAGCAGTACTTC CAGYRGPYEQYF
TRBJ2-1 TRBV28 TRBD2 NA TGTGCCAGCAGTTTACTAGCGGGGGGGCCCTACAATGAGCAGTTCTTC CASSLLAGGPYNEQFF
TRBJ1-2 TRBV24-1 NA NA TGTGCCACCAGTGATTTTAAGGGGACTACTAACTGTGGCTACACCTTC CATSDFKGTTNCGYTF
TRBJ2-5 TRBV27 TRBD1 NA TGTGCCAGCAGTCCGGAGGACAGGTTAGAAGAGACCCAGTACTTC CASSPEDRLEETQYF
TRBJ2-1 TRBV29-1 NA few TGCAGCGTTGAAGATGGAAAGGGGATAGAAAATGAGCAGTTCTTC CSVEDGKGIENEQFF
TRBJ2-3 TRBV7-9 TRBD2 NA TGTGCCAGCAGCCCGGCGGGGGGGTCAGATACGCAGTATTTT CASSPAGGSDTQYF
TRBJ1-3 TRBV15 NA NA TGTGCCATCCGCCTGGACGTCTCTGGAAACACCATATATTTT CAIRLDVSGNTIYF